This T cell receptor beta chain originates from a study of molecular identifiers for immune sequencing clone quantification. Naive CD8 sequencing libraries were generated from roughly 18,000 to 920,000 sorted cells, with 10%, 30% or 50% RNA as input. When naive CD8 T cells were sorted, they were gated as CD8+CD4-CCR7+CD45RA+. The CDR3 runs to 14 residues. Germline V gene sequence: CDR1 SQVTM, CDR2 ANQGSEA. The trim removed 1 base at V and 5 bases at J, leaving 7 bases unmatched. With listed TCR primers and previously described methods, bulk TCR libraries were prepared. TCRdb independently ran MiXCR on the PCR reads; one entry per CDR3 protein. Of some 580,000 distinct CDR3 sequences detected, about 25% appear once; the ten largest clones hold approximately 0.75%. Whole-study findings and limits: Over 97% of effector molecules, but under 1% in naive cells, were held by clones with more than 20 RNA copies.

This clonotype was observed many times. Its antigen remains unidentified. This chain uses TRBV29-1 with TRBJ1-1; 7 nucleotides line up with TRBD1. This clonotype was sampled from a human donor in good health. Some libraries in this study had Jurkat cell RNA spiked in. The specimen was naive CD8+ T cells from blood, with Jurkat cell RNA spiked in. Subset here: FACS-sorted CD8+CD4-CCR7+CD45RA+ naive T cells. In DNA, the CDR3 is TGCAGCGTTGAAGCAAAGACAGGGATAACTGAAGCTTTCTTT. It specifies CSVEAKTGITEAFF.